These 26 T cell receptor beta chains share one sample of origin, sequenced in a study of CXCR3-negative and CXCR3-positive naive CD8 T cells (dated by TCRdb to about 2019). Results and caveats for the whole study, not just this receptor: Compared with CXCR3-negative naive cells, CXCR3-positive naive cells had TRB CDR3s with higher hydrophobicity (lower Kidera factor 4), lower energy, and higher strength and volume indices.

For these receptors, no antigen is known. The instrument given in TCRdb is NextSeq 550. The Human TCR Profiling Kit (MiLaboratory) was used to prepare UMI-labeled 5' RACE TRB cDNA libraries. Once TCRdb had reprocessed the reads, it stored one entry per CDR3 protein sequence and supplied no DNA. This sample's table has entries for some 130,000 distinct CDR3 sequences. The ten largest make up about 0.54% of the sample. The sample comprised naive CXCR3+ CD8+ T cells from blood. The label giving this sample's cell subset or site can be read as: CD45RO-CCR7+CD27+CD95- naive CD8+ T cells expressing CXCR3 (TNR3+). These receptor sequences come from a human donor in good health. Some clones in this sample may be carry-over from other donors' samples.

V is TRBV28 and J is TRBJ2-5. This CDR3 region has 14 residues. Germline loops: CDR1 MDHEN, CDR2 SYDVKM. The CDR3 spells CASGSLGSQETQYF.

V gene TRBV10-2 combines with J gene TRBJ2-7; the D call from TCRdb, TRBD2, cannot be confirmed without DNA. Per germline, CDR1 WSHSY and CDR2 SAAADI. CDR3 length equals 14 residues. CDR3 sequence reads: CASSEVAGGYEQYF.

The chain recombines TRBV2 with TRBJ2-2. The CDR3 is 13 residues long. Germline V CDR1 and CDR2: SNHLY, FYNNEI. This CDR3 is CASNLMNTGELFF.

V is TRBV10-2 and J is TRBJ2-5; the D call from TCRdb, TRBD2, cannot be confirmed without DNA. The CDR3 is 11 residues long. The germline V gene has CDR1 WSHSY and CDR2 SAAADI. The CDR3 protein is CASLGGETQYF.

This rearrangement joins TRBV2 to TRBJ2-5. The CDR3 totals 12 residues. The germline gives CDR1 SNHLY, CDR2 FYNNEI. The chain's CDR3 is CASSVRGETQYF.

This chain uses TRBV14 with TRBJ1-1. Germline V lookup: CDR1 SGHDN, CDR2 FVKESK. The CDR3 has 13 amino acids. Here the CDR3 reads CASSLKGNTEAFF.

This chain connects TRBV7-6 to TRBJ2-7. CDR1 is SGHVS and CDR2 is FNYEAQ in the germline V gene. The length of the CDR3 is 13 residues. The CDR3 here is CASSLGQAGEQYF.

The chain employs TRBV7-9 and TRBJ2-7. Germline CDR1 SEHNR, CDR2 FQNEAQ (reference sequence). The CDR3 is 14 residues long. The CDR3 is CASSGEESSYEQYF.

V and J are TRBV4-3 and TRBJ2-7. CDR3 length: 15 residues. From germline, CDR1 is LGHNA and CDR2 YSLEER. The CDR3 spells CASSQDFTAFYEQYF.

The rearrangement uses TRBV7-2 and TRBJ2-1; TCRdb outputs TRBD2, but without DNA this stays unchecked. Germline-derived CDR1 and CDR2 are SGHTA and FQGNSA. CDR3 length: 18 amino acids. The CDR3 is CASSPGGLAVFFNHEQFF.

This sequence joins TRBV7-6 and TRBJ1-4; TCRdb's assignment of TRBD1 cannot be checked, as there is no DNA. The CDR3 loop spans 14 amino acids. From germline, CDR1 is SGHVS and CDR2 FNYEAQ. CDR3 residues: CASSPRGGNEKLFF.

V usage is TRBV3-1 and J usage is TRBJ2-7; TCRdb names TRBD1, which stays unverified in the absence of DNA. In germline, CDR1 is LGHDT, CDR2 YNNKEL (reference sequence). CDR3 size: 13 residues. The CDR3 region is CASNHAGGDEQYF.

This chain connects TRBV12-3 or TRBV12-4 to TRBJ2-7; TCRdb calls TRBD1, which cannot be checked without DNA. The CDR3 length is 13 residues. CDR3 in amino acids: CASSLGTIYEQYF.

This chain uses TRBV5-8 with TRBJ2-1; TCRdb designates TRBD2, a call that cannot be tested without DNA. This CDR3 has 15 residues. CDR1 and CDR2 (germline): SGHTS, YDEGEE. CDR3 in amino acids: CASSYRSSEVNEQFF.

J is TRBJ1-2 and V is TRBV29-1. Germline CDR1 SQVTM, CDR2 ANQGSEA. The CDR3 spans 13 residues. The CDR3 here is CSVEDEVKYGYTF.

This chain's CDR3 is CASSINGAYGYTF. The chain couples TRBV6-5 to TRBJ1-2; TCRdb proposes TRBD1, but this gene call is untestable without DNA. Germline V gives CDR1 MNHEY, CDR2 SVGAGI. The CDR3 consists of 13 residues.

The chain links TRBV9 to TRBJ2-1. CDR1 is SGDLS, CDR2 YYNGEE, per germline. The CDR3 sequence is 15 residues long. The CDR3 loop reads CASSVDGGYYNEQFF.

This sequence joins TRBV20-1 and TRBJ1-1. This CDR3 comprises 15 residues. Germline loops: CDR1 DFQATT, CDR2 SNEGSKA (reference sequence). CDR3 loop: CSARDPDLPRTEAFF.

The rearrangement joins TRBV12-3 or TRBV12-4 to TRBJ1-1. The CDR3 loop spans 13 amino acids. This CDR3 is CASSFQEETEAFF.

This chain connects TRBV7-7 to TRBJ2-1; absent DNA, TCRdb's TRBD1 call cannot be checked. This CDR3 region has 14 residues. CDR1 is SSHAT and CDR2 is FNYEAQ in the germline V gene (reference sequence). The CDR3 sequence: CASSFMTGSNEQFF.

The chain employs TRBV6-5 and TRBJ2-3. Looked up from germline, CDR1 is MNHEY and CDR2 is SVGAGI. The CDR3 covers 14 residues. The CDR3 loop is CASSYSGVADTQYF.

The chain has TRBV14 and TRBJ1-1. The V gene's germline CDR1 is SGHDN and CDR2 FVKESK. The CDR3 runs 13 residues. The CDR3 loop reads CASSLPSSAEAFF.

CDR3 amino acids: CSVVEGIGGYTF. This chain links TRBV29-1 with TRBJ1-2. This CDR3 is 12 amino acids long. Germline assignment: CDR1 SQVTM and CDR2 ANQGSEA.

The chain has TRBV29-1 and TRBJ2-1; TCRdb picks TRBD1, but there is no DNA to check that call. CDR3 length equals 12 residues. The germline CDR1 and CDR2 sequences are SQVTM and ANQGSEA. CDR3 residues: CSLDRGFNEQFF.

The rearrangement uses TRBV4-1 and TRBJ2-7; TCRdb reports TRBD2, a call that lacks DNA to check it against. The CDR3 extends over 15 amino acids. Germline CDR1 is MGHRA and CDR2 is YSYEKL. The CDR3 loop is CASSERTSGSYEQYF.

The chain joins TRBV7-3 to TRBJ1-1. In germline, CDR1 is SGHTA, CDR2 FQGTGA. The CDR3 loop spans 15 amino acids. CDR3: CASSLMGGGDTEAFF.